Presented here are 18 T cell receptor beta chains from one specimen sequenced in a study of identical twins. TCRdb re-called the 5' RACE reads through MiXCR, storing one row per CDR3 protein. The sample yields 200,000 to 250,000 distinct CDR3 sequences, about 7.5% seen once. These same data were also listed under a study on yellow fever vaccine responses in identical twins.

The sequenced sample was CD8+ T cells sorted from blood. All receptors come from a woman between 18 and 29 years old in good health.

This clonotype was picked up many times. CDR3 coding DNA: TGCGCCAGCAGCCAGGGGATAGGAGAGACCCAGTACTTC. It yields the protein CASSQGIGETQYF. This chain links TRBV5-1 with TRBJ2-5; a weak D match, TRBD1 (6 bases). This CDR3 comprises 13 residues. Trimming stripped 4 bases from V and 4 bases from J, with 11 bases between. Germline assignment: CDR1 SGHRS and CDR2 YFSETQ.

V is TRBV5-5 and J is TRBJ2-1, with 14 nucleotides matching TRBD2. With 3 bases clipped from V and 8 bases from J, the junction kept 7 bases outside the gene matches. From germline, CDR1 is SGHKS and CDR2 YYEKEE (reference sequence). The CDR3 loop spans 16 amino acids. The CDR3 DNA sequence: TGTGCCAGCAGCTCCGGGACTAGCGGGAGTTTGTATGAGCAGTTCTTC. It codes for CASSSGTSGSLYEQFF.

This chain connects TRBV4-1 to TRBJ1-5, with unresolved D. The CDR3 is made up of 17 amino acids. From germline, CDR1 is MGHRA and CDR2 YSYEKL. Trimming took off 1 base at V and 0 bases at J, with 13 bases between the two ends. The CDR3 protein is CASSQGTETNSNQPQHF. The CDR3 DNA is TGCGCCAGCAGCCAAGGAACGGAAACAAATAGCAATCAGCCCCAGCATTTT.

Regarding this clonotype: The CDR3 carries no conserved terminal phenylalanine or tryptophan, so it likely arises from a read error. The chain joins TRBV28 to TRBJ2-5; 13 bases are a match to TRBD2. V trimming: 3 bases; J trimming: 2 bases; junction bases outside the gene matches: 3. The germline CDR1 and CDR2 sequences are MDHEN and SYDVKM. The CDR3 sequence is 16 residues long. CDR3 loop: CASSFGTSGIQETQYC. CDR3 nucleotides: TGTGCCAGCAGTTTTGGGACTAGCGGGATTCAAGAGACCCAGTACTGC.

This clonotype was observed a handful of times. This chain uses TRBV6-1 with TRBJ2-3; perhaps TRBD2 as D (5 bases). This CDR3 spans 16 amino acids. Germline V gene sequence: CDR1 MNHNS, CDR2 SASEGT. Trimming removed 5 bases at V and 3 bases at J, with 18 bases between. The CDR3 bases are TGTGCCAGCAGTCCCTCAGGTTTCGGGATGACAGATACGCAGTATTTT. Its translation is CASSPSGFGMTDTQYF.

A few counts support this clonotype. The chain uses TRBV20-1 and TRBJ2-3; TRBD2 aligns across 7 bases. V lost 6 bases and J lost 4; bases outside the gene matches: 13. The CDR3 spans 15 residues. CDR1 and CDR2 from the germline V gene are DFQATT and SNEGSKA (reference sequence). In DNA, the CDR3 is TGCAGTGCGCTTCCTTCCGGGGGGATGGCAGATACGCAGTATTTT. Amino acid sequence: CSALPSGGMADTQYF.

A few counts support this clonotype. V usage is TRBV15 and J usage is TRBJ2-7; 13 bases line up with TRBD2. The V gene end was trimmed by 1 base and the J gene end by 3 bases; junction bases not matched to a gene: 12. Germline loops: CDR1 LNHNV, CDR2 YYDKDF (reference sequence). This CDR3 is 19 amino acids long. The CDR3 region has the DNA TGTGCCACCAGCAGAGTTCCAGCTAGACTAGCGGGAGGAGGCTACGAGCAGTACTTC. Translated, it gives CATSRVPARLAGGGYEQYF.

This clonotype was detected ten times or more. The V gene is TRBV20-1, the J gene TRBJ1-4, with TRBD1 matching over 8 bases. The CDR3 is 12 residues long. Germline CDR1 reads DFQATT; CDR2 reads SNEGSKA (reference sequence). J was trimmed by 6 bases and V by 4 bases; bases with no gene match: 1. The CDR3 sequence is CSATGQDEKLFF. The CDR3, as DNA: TGCAGTGCTACGGGACAGGATGAAAAACTGTTTTTT.

V usage is TRBV12-3 or TRBV12-4 and J usage is TRBJ2-1; 14 bases are a match to TRBD2. Trimming removed 7 bases from V and 12 bases from J; junction bases left unmatched: 11. The CDR3 covers 15 residues. The CDR3 is CASKIPGLAGEGQFF. In DNA form, the CDR3 reads TGTGCCAGCAAGATACCGGGACTAGCGGGAGAGGGGCAGTTCTTC.

The chain combines TRBV2 with TRBJ2-5; D is undetermined. Trimming took 1 base from V and 3 from J, leaving 18 bases between them. Looked up from germline, CDR1 is SNHLY and CDR2 is FYNNEI. This CDR3 comprises 17 residues. The CDR3 nucleotides are TGTGCCAGCAGTGAAGATTCAGGAACGGAGCCGGAAGAGACCCAGTACTTC. Encoded protein: CASSEDSGTEPEETQYF.

This clonotype was seen a few times. This chain joins TRBV4-2 and TRBJ2-3, with D perhaps assigned TRBD1 or TRBD2 (5 bases each). The ends were cut back, 1 base at V and 4 bases at J, with 21 bases in the middle. CDR3 length equals 18 residues. Per germline, CDR1 LGHNA and CDR2 YNFKEQ. CDR3 sequence: CASSQGSGPAGDPDTQYF. The DNA of the CDR3 is TGTGCCAGCAGCCAAGGCTCGGGACCGGCCGGCGACCCAGATACGCAGTATTTT.

This clonotype was observed a handful of times. The chain couples TRBV29-1 to TRBJ2-3, with TRBD2 as a possible D gene (6 bases). The germline V gene encodes CDR1 SQVTM and CDR2 ANQGSEA. The CDR3 has 13 amino acids. V was trimmed by 6 bases and J by 7 bases, leaving 17 bases between them. The CDR3 protein is CSVLATQANTQYF. CDR3 coding DNA: TGCAGCGTGCTAGCGACACAGGCGAATACGCAGTATTTT.

There are many counts of this clonotype. The V gene is TRBV4-2, the J gene TRBJ2-7; 10 nucleotides agree with TRBD2. Trimming cost V 3 bases and J 0 bases; bases outside gene matches: 5. The germline V gene encodes CDR1 LGHNA and CDR2 YNFKEQ. The CDR3 is made up of 16 amino acids. This chain's CDR3 is CASSQNGLADSYEQYF. The CDR3 coding sequence is TGTGCCAGCAGCCAGAATGGACTAGCGGACTCCTACGAGCAGTACTTC.

This clonotype was recorded many times. The chain links TRBV5-1 to TRBJ2-3; 7 nucleotides agree with TRBD1. This CDR3 region has 15 residues. The germline CDR1 and CDR2 sequences are SGHRS and YFSETQ. V shed 2 bases and J 2 bases; nucleotides not matched to a gene: 5. CDR3 region: CASSFWDSLTDTQYF. The DNA of the CDR3 is TGCGCCAGCAGCTTCTGGGACAGCCTCACAGATACGCAGTATTTT.

In this sample, this clonotype turned up many times. The chain joins TRBV29-1 to TRBJ2-1, with TRBD2 as a possible D gene (5 bases). CDR1 and CDR2 (germline): SQVTM, ANQGSEA. This CDR3 contains 13 residues. The CDR3 bases are TGCACCTTTGAGGGAGAATCCTACAATGAGCAGTTCTTC. Its translation: CTFEGESYNEQFF.

The chain employs TRBV11-2 and TRBJ2-3; D call uncertain. With 1 base removed from V and 2 bases from J, the gap between germline ends came to 19 bases. In germline, CDR1 is SGHAT, CDR2 FQNNGV. This CDR3 region has 18 residues. The CDR3, as DNA: TGTGCCAGCAGCTTAGTAGTCAACAAACTTATCGACACAGATACGCAGTATTTT. Protein: CASSLVVNKLIDTDTQYF.

This clonotype has ten or more counts. The chain joins TRBV11-1 to TRBJ2-2, with D possibly matching TRBD2 (7 bases). Trimming shortened V by 5 bases and J by 0 bases, and 28 bases separated the two germline ends. CDR3 length: 21 amino acids. Germline V gene lookup returns CDR1 SGHAT and CDR2 FQDESV (reference sequence). In nucleotides, the CDR3 is TGTGCCAGCAGCCTGATCGTCGGGACTAAACCGGGACAAACGAACACCGGGGAGCTGTTTTTT. The encoded protein is CASSLIVGTKPGQTNTGELFF. Looking up the rest from reference TRBV11-1 and TRBJ2-2 gives the full variable domain: EAEVAQSPRYKITEKSQAVAFWCDPISGHATLYWYRQILGQGPELLVQFQDESVVDDSQLPKDRFSAERLKGVDSTLKIQPAELGDSAMYLCASSLIVGTKPGQTNTGELFFGEGSRLTVL.

This clonotype was detected ten times or more. This rearrangement joins TRBV6-2 or TRBV6-3 to TRBJ1-1; maybe TRBD1 (6 bases). The V gene's germline CDR1 is MNHEY and CDR2 SVGEGT. The CDR3 contains 16 residues. Deletions cut 2 bases from V and 0 bases from J, with 13 bases between. CDR3 residues: CASSYRPGHMNTEAFF. CDR3 in DNA: TGTGCCAGCAGTTACCGGCCGGGACATATGAACACTGAAGCTTTCTTT.